A single sample is the source of the 15 T cell receptor beta chains below, sequenced in a study of patients and donors after allogeneic stem cell transplantation. In TCRdb, the RT-PCR reads were re-called with MiXCR into one record per CDR3 protein. The sample records 150,000 to 200,000 distinct CDR3 sequences, approximately 41% being singletons. Sequenced material: blood, either unsorted or a sorted T cell fraction (not recorded which). These receptors came from a human donor who was either an allogeneic HSCT recipient or a stem cell or donor lymphocyte infusion donor (not recorded which). It is not recorded whose cells these are; they may come from a transplant donor.

The chain has TRBV29-1 and TRBJ1-3; D gene ambiguous. Germline CDR1 reads SQVTM; CDR2 reads ANQGSEA. The V end was cut by 1 base, the J end by 0 bases, with 7 bases between. The CDR3 spans 14 residues. Here the CDR3 reads CSVEGVSSGNTIYF. As DNA, the CDR3 is TGCAGCGTTGAAGGCGTTAGCTCTGGAAACACCATATATTTT.

This chain links TRBV5-1 with TRBJ2-1, with D perhaps matching TRBD1 (6 bases). CDR1 SGHRS and CDR2 YFSETQ come from the germline V gene. The CDR3 consists of 14 residues. Trimming cost V 5 bases and J 3 bases, with 12 bases left between them. CDR3 sequence (DNA): TGCGCCAGCAGGCAAAGACAGGACTACAATGAGCAGTTCTTC. It specifies CASRQRQDYNEQFF.

As regards this clonotype: Compared with germline, one end of the junction differs, possibly owing to a read error. The rearrangement joins TRBV5-5 to TRBJ1-2; D might be TRBD1 (5 bases). Germline-derived CDR1 and CDR2 are SGHKS and YYEKEE (reference sequence). The CDR3 totals 10 residues. CDR3 sequence (DNA): TGTGCCAGCAGCGGGGGGACCTGCCGCTTC. It translates to CASSGGTCRF.

Only a few counts were recorded for this clonotype. The genes are TRBV5-1 and TRBJ2-7, with D uncertain. The CDR3 loop spans 12 amino acids. Trimming pared 0 bases from V and 6 bases from J, leaving 7 bases between. Per the germline V gene, CDR1 is SGHRS and CDR2 is YFSETQ. CDR3 loop: CASSLDLSEQYF. The CDR3 DNA follows: TGCGCCAGCAGCTTGGATTTATCCGAGCAGTACTTC.

The rearrangement joins TRBV5-1 to TRBJ1-1, with a tentative D call TRBD1 (5 bases). The germline V gene has CDR1 SGHRS and CDR2 YFSETQ. The CDR3 runs to 14 residues. V lost 0 bases and J 5 bases, leaving 11 bases between the germline ends. The CDR3 protein is CASSLDTKGTEAFF. The CDR3 nucleotides are TGCGCCAGCAGCTTGGATACAAAGGGGACTGAAGCTTTCTTT.

This clonotype occurred a few times. The chain carries TRBV29-1 and TRBJ1-2; D unresolved. Germline-derived CDR1 and CDR2 are SQVTM and ANQGSEA. This CDR3 region has 10 residues. V was trimmed by 8 bases and J by 6 bases, leaving 10 bases between them. For the CDR3, the DNA is TGCAGCTCTGCTCGGGATGGCTACACCTTC. This sequence encodes CSSARDGYTF.

In DNA, the CDR3 is TGTGCCACCAGCAGAGATCGAGGGGGCCTTCAAGAGACCCAGTACTTC. Residues: CATSRDRGGLQETQYF. The chain recombines TRBV15 with TRBJ2-5, with 7 bases lining up with TRBD1. Looked up from germline, CDR1 is LNHNV and CDR2 is YYDKDF (reference sequence). The V and J ends lost 0 bases and 2 bases, in that order; junction bases with no gene match: 6. The CDR3 has 16 amino acids.

This chain joins TRBV7-9 and TRBJ2-6, with 11 bases fitting TRBD1. The CDR3 totals 16 residues. With V trimmed by 3 bases and J by 4 bases, 2 bases remained unmatched. Germline CDR1 SEHNR, CDR2 FQNEAQ (reference sequence). The CDR3 DNA sequence: TGTGCCAGCAGCTTCGGACAGGGGGCCGGGGCCAACGTCCTGACTTTC. Its protein is CASSFGQGAGANVLTF.

The chain combines TRBV16 with TRBJ1-2; D unclear. V was clipped by 1 base and J by 0 bases, with 9 bases between them. This CDR3 spans 15 amino acids. In germline, CDR1 is KGHSY, CDR2 FQNENV. The DNA for the CDR3 is TGTGCCAGCAGCCAATTCGACCACTCTAACTATGGCTACACCTTC. This encodes CASSQFDHSNYGYTF.

This clonotype was counted between two and nine times. The V gene is TRBV5-1, the J gene TRBJ2-7, with 8 bases fitting TRBD1. The length of the CDR3 is 15 residues. The germline gives CDR1 SGHRS, CDR2 YFSETQ. Trimming at V came to 0 bases and at J to 4 bases, leaving 6 bases not matched to a gene. The CDR3: CASSLEWTGLYEQYF. Here the CDR3 DNA reads TGCGCCAGCAGCTTGGAGTGGACAGGGCTGTACGAGCAGTACTTC.

The chain recombines TRBV18 with TRBJ2-7, with TRBD2 as a possible D gene (5 bases). Germline CDR1 reads KGHSH; CDR2 reads LQKENI. Trimming took 0 bases from V and 12 from J, leaving 15 bases between them. The CDR3 spans 13 residues. This CDR3 reads CASSPPSGVETYF. As DNA, the CDR3 is TGTGCCAGCTCACCACCGTCCGGGGTGGAGACGTACTTC.

This clonotype was seen only a few times. The chain recombines TRBV7-9 with TRBJ1-1; D is uncertain. With 8 bases removed from V and 11 bases from J, the gap between germline ends came to 18 bases. Germline CDR1 SEHNR, CDR2 FQNEAQ (reference sequence). The CDR3 sequence is 12 residues long. The CDR3 DNA reads as TGTGCCAGCGAAAAAGCCCCTTCGAGCGCTTTCTTT. Amino acids: CASEKAPSSAFF.

The genes are TRBV6-2 or TRBV6-3 and TRBJ1-1; a possible D gene is TRBD1 (5 bases). This CDR3 has 14 residues. The V gene lost 7 bases and the J gene lost 2 bases, with 14 bases spanning the gap. Germline CDR1 and CDR2: MNHEY and SVGEGT. The CDR3 spells CASIRGRRNTEAFF. CDR3 DNA: TGTGCCAGCATTCGGGGACGGAGAAACACTGAAGCTTTCTTT.

The sample holds a few counts of this clonotype. The chain joins TRBV24-1 to TRBJ1-2, with 10 positions matching TRBD1. The CDR3 covers 16 residues. Germline values: CDR1 KGHDR, CDR2 SFDVKD. V lost 4 bases and J lost 4; bases outside the gene matches: 8. CDR3 sequence: CATSDRGTGEIYGYTF. In DNA, the CDR3 is TGTGCCACCAGTGACCGCGGGACAGGGGAGATCTATGGCTACACCTTC.

This clonotype was detected only once. The chain couples TRBV10-3 to TRBJ2-7; 7 bases are a match to TRBD2. The CDR3 spans 16 residues. Germline CDR1 and CDR2: ENHRY and SYGVKD. After removal of 0 bases from V and 1 base from J, the junction contained 6 bases not matched to a gene. The CDR3 spells CAISESGGNRSYEQYF. The CDR3 bases are TGTGCCATCAGTGAGTCGGGGGGGAACCGGTCCTACGAGCAGTACTTC.